These 22 T cell receptor beta chains were all obtained from the same sample, sequenced in a study of identical twins. TCRdb independently ran MiXCR on the 5' RACE reads; one entry per CDR3 protein. The sample lists a few hundred thousand distinct CDR3 sequences, 15% to 20% occurring once. Sample: naive T cells sorted from blood. These receptors all come from a man aged 45-60 years in good health.

This clonotype was seen repeatedly, ten times or more. V is TRBV29-1 and J is TRBJ1-3; tentative D call: TRBD1 (6 bases). The germline CDR1 and CDR2 sequences are SQVTM and ANQGSEA. This CDR3 has 14 residues. V was clipped by 6 bases and J by 0 bases, with 12 bases between them. The CDR3 DNA is TGCAGCGTCTCCCGGGACACCTCTGGAAACACCATATATTTT. Its translation: CSVSRDTSGNTIYF.

This clonotype was recorded a few times. The chain couples TRBV23-1 to TRBJ2-7; D remains ambiguous. TRBV23-1 qualifies as an ORF whose function is uncertain. The CDR3 length is 12 residues. Trimming stripped 5 bases from V and 4 bases from J, with 9 bases between. This chain's CDR3 is CASSGIMYEQYF. The CDR3 DNA is TGCGCCAGCAGTGGGATAATGTACGAGCAGTACTTC.

This CDR3 reads CASSFNRQETQYF. The CDR3 nucleotides read TGTGCCAGCAGTTTTAACAGGCAAGAGACCCAGTACTTC. V and J are TRBV27 and TRBJ2-5, with D maybe TRBD1 (5 bases). This CDR3 has 13 residues. In germline, CDR1 is MNHEY, CDR2 SMNVEV (reference sequence). V lost 3 bases and J 2 bases, leaving 7 bases between the germline ends.

This chain joins TRBV7-3 and TRBJ1-6; TRBD1 aligns across 7 bases. Germline assignment: CDR1 SGHTA and CDR2 FQGTGA. The CDR3 length is 15 residues. Trimming took 2 bases from V and 7 from J; bases not matched to a gene: 5. The CDR3 protein is CASSLVAGGNSPLHF. In nucleotides, the CDR3 is TGTGCCAGCAGCTTAGTAGCAGGGGGAAATTCACCCCTCCACTTT. Variable domain in full (rest from reference TRBV7-3 and TRBJ1-6): GAGVSQTPSNKVTEKGKYVELRCDPISGHTALYWYRQSLGQGPEFLIYFQGTGAADDSGLPNDRFFAVRPEGSVSTLKIQRTERGDSAVYLCASSLVAGGNSPLHFGNGTRLTVT.

The chain has TRBV19 and TRBJ2-2; no clear D gene. Trimming removed 6 bases from V and 1 base from J, with 6 bases in between. From germline, CDR1 is LNHDA and CDR2 SQIVND (reference sequence). The CDR3 spans 13 residues. CDR3 amino acids: CASRNRNTGELFF. The CDR3 DNA reads as TGTGCCAGTAGGAACAGGAACACCGGGGAGCTGTTTTTT.

The rearrangement links TRBV6-5 to TRBJ1-4; unclear D gene. CDR1 and CDR2 (germline): MNHEY, SVGAGI. The germline V and J ends were trimmed by 0 bases and 2 bases, with 10 bases remaining between them. The CDR3 contains 16 residues. The CDR3 is CASSYSILPTNEKLFF. In DNA, the CDR3 is TGTGCCAGCAGTTACTCGATCCTTCCCACTAATGAAAAACTGTTTTTT.

This chain uses TRBV6-2 or TRBV6-3 with TRBJ2-1; the match to TRBD2 covers 11 bases. The CDR3 totals 15 residues. Germline-derived CDR1 and CDR2 are MNHEY and SVGEGT. With V trimmed by 5 bases and J by 8 bases, 8 bases remained unmatched. The chain's CDR3 is CASSTNSGRADEQFF. The CDR3 nucleotides read TGTGCCAGCAGTACGAATAGCGGGAGGGCGGATGAGCAGTTCTTC.

This clonotype was detected only a few times. V gene TRBV6-1 combines with J gene TRBJ2-3; no reliable D call. The CDR3 is 14 residues long. The V end lost 4 bases, the J end lost 2 bases, and 10 bases lay between the germline ends. CDR1 and CDR2 from the germline V gene are MNHNS and SASEGT. This chain's CDR3 is CASSAVRFTDTQYF. CDR3 DNA sequence: TGTGCCAGCAGTGCGGTCCGGTTCACAGATACGCAGTATTTT.

There are a few counts of this clonotype. The chain couples TRBV29-1 to TRBJ2-3; D possibly corresponds to TRBD2 (5 bases). CDR3 length equals 13 residues. Germline V gives CDR1 SQVTM, CDR2 ANQGSEA. Trimming shortened V by 3 bases and J by 4 bases, and 11 bases separated the two germline ends. In DNA form, the CDR3 reads TGCAGCGTTGAGAGAGGGAGCCCAGATACGCAGTATTTT. Its translation is CSVERGSPDTQYF.

This clonotype was seen a few times. The rearrangement joins TRBV11-2 to TRBJ2-4; TRBD1 is a possible D gene (5 bases). The V end lost 1 base, the J end lost 7 bases, and 8 bases lay between the germline ends. Germline V gives CDR1 SGHAT, CDR2 FQNNGV. The CDR3 has 13 residues. The chain's CDR3 is CASSLVAGNIQYF. DNA of the CDR3: TGTGCCAGCAGCTTAGTCGCAGGGAACATTCAGTACTTC.

The chain joins TRBV20-1 to TRBJ1-1; D remains unclear. The CDR3 extends over 14 amino acids. CDR1 is DFQATT and CDR2 is SNEGSKA in the germline V gene (reference sequence). V lost 4 bases to trimming and J lost 4 bases, with 16 bases between them. CDR3 amino acids: CSAKGPGPFTEAFF. Here the CDR3 DNA reads TGCAGTGCTAAAGGCCCCGGACCCTTCACTGAAGCTTTCTTT.

The chain is built from TRBV29-1 and TRBJ1-1; tentative D call: TRBD1 (5 bases). Germline lookup yields CDR1 SQVTM and CDR2 ANQGSEA. CDR3 length: 12 residues. V lost 7 bases, J lost 6 bases, and 15 bases lay in between. CDR3 sequence (DNA): TGCAGCGCGGAGGGCTGGGGCTCTGAAGCTTTCTTT. This encodes CSAEGWGSEAFF.

This chain connects TRBV7-9 to TRBJ2-6; 8 nucleotides line up with TRBD1. This CDR3 has 15 amino acids. Germline lookup yields CDR1 SEHNR and CDR2 FQNEAQ (reference sequence). CDR3 residues: CGFRDRLSGANVLTF. CDR3 DNA: TGTGGATTTCGGGACAGGTTGTCTGGGGCCAACGTCCTGACTTTC.

This rearrangement joins TRBV6-2 or TRBV6-3 to TRBJ2-2; 9 nucleotides match TRBD1. Germline V CDR1 and CDR2: MNHEY, SVGEGT. After removal of 5 bases from V and 4 bases from J, the junction contained 8 bases not matched to a gene. The CDR3 extends over 16 amino acids. The CDR3 DNA reads TGTGCCAGCAGTAACACCAGGACAGGGGTCACCGGGGAGCTGTTTTTT. It specifies CASSNTRTGVTGELFF.

This clonotype was counted many times. This rearrangement joins TRBV4-2 to TRBJ1-1, with D hard to call. Between the trimmed V and J ends, which lost 0 bases and 0 bases, there was a span of 26 bases. Germline lookup yields CDR1 LGHNA and CDR2 YNFKEQ. This CDR3 spans 21 amino acids. Here the CDR3 reads CASSQDSLWISGYVMNTEAFF. DNA of the CDR3: TGTGCCAGCAGCCAAGATAGCTTATGGATAAGCGGGTACGTCATGAACACTGAAGCTTTCTTT.

This clonotype was recorded a few times. V is TRBV20-1 and J is TRBJ2-3; 11 bases agree with TRBD2. This CDR3 is 14 amino acids long. J was trimmed by 1 base and V by 5 bases; bases with no gene match: 2. CDR1 and CDR2 (germline): DFQATT, SNEGSKA (reference sequence). CDR3 residues: CSAELAGGTDTQYF. The CDR3 DNA reads as TGCAGTGCTGAACTAGCGGGAGGCACAGATACGCAGTATTTT.

There are a few counts of this clonotype. The rearrangement links TRBV19 to TRBJ2-2; D is unresolved. This CDR3 is built from 15 residues. Germline V gene data show CDR1 as LNHDA and CDR2 as SQIVND (reference sequence). V lost 5 bases and J lost 2, with 12 bases in between. The CDR3 coding sequence is TGTGCCAGTAGTGCTTGGCATCTTAACACCGGGGAGCTGTTTTTT. It is translated as CASSAWHLNTGELFF. Drawing the rest from reference TRBV19 and TRBJ2-2, the complete variable domain is DGGITQSPKYLFRKEGQNVTLSCEQNLNHDAMYWYRQDPGQGLRLIYYSQIVNDFQKGDIAEGYSVSREKKESFPLTVTSAQKNPTAFYLCASSAWHLNTGELFFGEGSRLTVL.

This clonotype has at least ten counts. The chain has TRBV25-1 and TRBJ1-1; D is possibly TRBD1 (5 bases). The CDR3 consists of 16 residues. The germline CDR1 and CDR2 sequences are MGHDK and SYGVNS. V was pared by 4 bases and J by 3 bases, with 18 bases between. CDR3 region: CASSAYYPGPDTEAFF. DNA of the CDR3: TGTGCCAGCAGTGCATATTACCCGGGACCGGACACTGAAGCTTTCTTT.

The V gene is TRBV6-1, the J gene TRBJ2-1; tentative D call: TRBD2 (5 bases). V was trimmed by 1 base and J by 9 bases, leaving 10 bases between them. Germline V gene sequence: CDR1 MNHNS, CDR2 SASEGT. The CDR3 contains 13 residues. The CDR3 DNA is TGTGCCAGCAGTGAAGTAAACGGGGTTGAGCAGTTCTTC. Translated, it gives CASSEVNGVEQFF.

The rearrangement joins TRBV15 to TRBJ2-3, with TRBD2 matching over 8 bases. After removal of 4 bases from V and 3 bases from J, the junction contained 9 bases not matched to a gene. The CDR3 totals 16 residues. CDR1 is LNHNV, CDR2 YYDKDF, per germline (reference sequence). The DNA for the CDR3 is TGTGCCACCAGCACTTCTTGGCGGGAGGCAACAGATACGCAGTATTTT. The encoded protein is CATSTSWREATDTQYF.

The chain is built from TRBV18 and TRBJ2-7; 7 nucleotides agree with TRBD1. Germline-derived CDR1 and CDR2 are KGHSH and LQKENI. This CDR3 has 13 amino acids. With 5 bases clipped from V and 3 bases from J, the junction kept 4 bases outside the gene matches. In nucleotides, the CDR3 is TGTGCCAGCTCAGTAAGACAGGGCTACGAGCAGTACTTC. Protein product: CASSVRQGYEQYF.

This clonotype was detected many times. The chain couples TRBV5-1 to TRBJ1-1, with 7 bases fitting TRBD1. The J segment lost 1 base and the V segment lost 1 base, leaving 4 bases of the junction unmatched. CDR3 length: 15 residues. Germline V CDR1 and CDR2: SGHRS, YFSETQ. DNA of the CDR3: TGCGCCAGCAGCTTGCTCCAGGGGGGGAACACTGAAGCTTTCTTT. Its protein product is CASSLLQGGNTEAFF. The full variable domain, rest sourced from reference TRBV5-1 and TRBJ1-1, is KAGVTQTPRYLIKTRGQQVTLSCSPISGHRSVSWYQQTPGQGLQFLFEYFSETQRNKGNFPGRFSGRQFSNSRSEMNVSTLELGDSALYLCASSLLQGGNTEAFFGQGTRLTVV.